These 5 T cell receptor beta chains were sequenced from one sample in a study of cytomegalovirus exposure and HLA in healthy donors. Measured with immunoSEQ multiplex PCR; TCRdb has only the in-frame clones, and not every one. The profile shows around 80,000 clones, roughly 96% of them singletons. Sample: PBMCs. All receptors come from a woman between 18 and 29 years old in good health and CMV-seronegative.

The chain uses TRBV19 and TRBJ2-7, with 14 bases aligning to TRBD2. CDR3 length equals 14 residues. Germline V gives CDR1 LNHDA, CDR2 SQIVND (reference sequence). With 5 bases clipped from V and 4 bases from J, the junction kept 1 base outside the gene matches. The CDR3 sequence: CASSGTSGSYEQYF. The CDR3 DNA reads as TGTGCCAGTAGTGGGACTAGCGGGAGTTACGAGCAGTACTTC. Full variable domain (missing parts from reference TRBV19 and TRBJ2-7): DGGITQSPKYLFRKEGQNVTLSCEQNLNHDAMYWYRQDPGQGLRLIYYSQIVNDFQKGDIAEGYSVSREKKESFPLTVTSAQKNPTAFYLCASSGTSGSYEQYFGPGTRLTVT.

The J gene is TRBJ2-1, the V gene TRBV30; 10 bases match TRBD2. Germline V gene lookup returns CDR1 GTSNPN and CDR2 SVGIG (reference sequence). Germline trimming cut 1 base from V and 9 bases from J; bases unmatched to any gene: 6. The CDR3 runs to 14 residues. The CDR3 protein is CAWSGSGRASEQFF. CDR3 nucleotides: TGTGCCTGGAGTGGGAGCGGGAGGGCGAGTGAGCAGTTCTTC. Full variable domain (missing parts from reference TRBV30 and TRBJ2-1): SQTIHQWPATLVQPVGSPLSLECTVEGTSNPNLYWYRQAAGRGLQLLFYSVGIGQISSEVPQNLSASRPQDRQFILSSKKLLLSDSGFYLCAWSGSGRASEQFFGPGTRLTVL.

This clone has only one observation. The chain carries TRBV5-1 and TRBJ2-7; D possibly corresponds to TRBD1 (6 bases). Trimming cost V 5 bases and J 3 bases, with 9 bases left between them. CDR3 size: 12 residues. Germline V lookup: CDR1 SGHRS, CDR2 YFSETQ. The CDR3 is CASSPGDYEQYF. The CDR3 DNA sequence: TGCGCCAGCAGTCCAGGGGACTACGAGCAGTACTTC.

The chain is built from TRBV7-8 and TRBJ2-2; 10 bases are shared with TRBD2. Germline values: CDR1 SGHVS, CDR2 FQNEAQ. The CDR3 covers 17 residues. V shed 5 bases, J shed 5 bases, and the junction held 11 bases outside the gene matches. CDR3 bases: TGTGCCAGCAGCGCACCTCTAGCGGGAGTACGGACCGGGGAGCTGTTTTTT. Translating it yields CASSAPLAGVRTGELFF.

The chain joins TRBV7-2 to TRBJ2-5, with D uncertain. Germline V lookup: CDR1 SGHTA, CDR2 FQGNSA. This CDR3 contains 14 residues. V was shortened by 3 bases and J by 5 bases, with 13 bases between the two germline ends. The CDR3 bases are TGTGCCAGCAGCTTTGGGCAGGTCGAGGAGACCCAGTACTTC. Protein sequence: CASSFGQVEETQYF.